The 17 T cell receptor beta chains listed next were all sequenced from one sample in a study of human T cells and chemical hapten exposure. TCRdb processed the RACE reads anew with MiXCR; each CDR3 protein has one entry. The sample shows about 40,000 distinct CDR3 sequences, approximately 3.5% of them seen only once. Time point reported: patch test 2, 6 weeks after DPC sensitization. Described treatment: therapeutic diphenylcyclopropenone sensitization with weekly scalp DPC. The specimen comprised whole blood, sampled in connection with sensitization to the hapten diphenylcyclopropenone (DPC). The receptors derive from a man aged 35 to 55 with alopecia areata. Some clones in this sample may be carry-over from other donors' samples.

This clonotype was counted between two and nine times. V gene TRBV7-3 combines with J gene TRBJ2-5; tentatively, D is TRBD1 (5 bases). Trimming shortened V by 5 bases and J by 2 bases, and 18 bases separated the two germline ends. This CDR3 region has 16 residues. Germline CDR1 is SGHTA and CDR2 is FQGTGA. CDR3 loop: CASSPGISSRQETQYF. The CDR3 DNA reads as TGTGCCAGCAGCCCAGGGATCTCAAGTCGACAAGAGACCCAGTACTTC.

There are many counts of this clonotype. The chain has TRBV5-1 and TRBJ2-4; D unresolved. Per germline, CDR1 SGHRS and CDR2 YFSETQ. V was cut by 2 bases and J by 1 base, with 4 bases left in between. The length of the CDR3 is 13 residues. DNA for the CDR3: TGCGCCAGCAGCTTCACGGCCAAAAACATTCAGTACTTC. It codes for CASSFTAKNIQYF.

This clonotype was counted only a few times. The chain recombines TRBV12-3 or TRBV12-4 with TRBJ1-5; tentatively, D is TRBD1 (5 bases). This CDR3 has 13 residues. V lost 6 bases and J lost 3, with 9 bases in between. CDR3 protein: CASRRDYNQPQHF. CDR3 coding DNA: TGTGCCAGCAGGAGGGACTACAATCAGCCCCAGCATTTT.

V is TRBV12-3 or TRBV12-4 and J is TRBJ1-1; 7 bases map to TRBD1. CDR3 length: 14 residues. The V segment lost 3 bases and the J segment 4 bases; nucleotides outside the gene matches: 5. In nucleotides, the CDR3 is TGTGCCAGCAGTTTTGGACAGGCGACCACTGAAGCTTTCTTT. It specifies CASSFGQATTEAFF.

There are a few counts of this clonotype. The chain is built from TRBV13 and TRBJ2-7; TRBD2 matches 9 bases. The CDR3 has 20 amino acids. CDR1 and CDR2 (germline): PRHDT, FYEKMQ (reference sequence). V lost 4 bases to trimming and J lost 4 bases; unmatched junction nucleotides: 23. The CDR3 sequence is CASSSSLGSTSGRISYEQYF. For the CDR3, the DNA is TGTGCCAGCAGCTCCTCACTTGGGTCCACAAGCGGGAGGATATCGTACGAGCAGTACTTC.

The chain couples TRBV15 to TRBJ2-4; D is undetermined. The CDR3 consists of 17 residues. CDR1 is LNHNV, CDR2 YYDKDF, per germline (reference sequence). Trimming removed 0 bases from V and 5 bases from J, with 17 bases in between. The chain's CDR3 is CATSRDLSQAFENIQYF. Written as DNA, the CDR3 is TGTGCCACCAGCAGAGATCTAAGCCAGGCCTTCGAAAACATTCAGTACTTC.

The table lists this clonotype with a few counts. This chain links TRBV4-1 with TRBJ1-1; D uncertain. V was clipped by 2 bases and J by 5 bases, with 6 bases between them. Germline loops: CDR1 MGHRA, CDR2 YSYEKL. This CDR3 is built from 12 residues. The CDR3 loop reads CASSQTVTEAFF. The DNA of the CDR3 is TGCGCCAGCAGCCAAACAGTTACTGAAGCTTTCTTT.

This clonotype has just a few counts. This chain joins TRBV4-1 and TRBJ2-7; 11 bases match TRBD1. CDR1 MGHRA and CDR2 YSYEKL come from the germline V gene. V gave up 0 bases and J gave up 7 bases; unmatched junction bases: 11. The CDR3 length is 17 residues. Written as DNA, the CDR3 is TGCGCCAGCAGCCAAGATGGGTCCCCGGGACAGGGGGGAGAGCAGTACTTC. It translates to CASSQDGSPGQGGEQYF.

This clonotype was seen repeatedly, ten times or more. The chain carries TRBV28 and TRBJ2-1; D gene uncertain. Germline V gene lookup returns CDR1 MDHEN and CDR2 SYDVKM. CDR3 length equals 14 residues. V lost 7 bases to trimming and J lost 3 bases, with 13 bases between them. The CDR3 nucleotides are TGTGCCAGCACCTTCGTGTCCCTCTACAATGAGCAGTTCTTC. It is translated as CASTFVSLYNEQFF.

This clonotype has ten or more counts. This CDR3 reads CASSAGDSAYEQYF. CDR3 in DNA: TGTGCCAGCAGCGCGGGGGACAGCGCCTACGAGCAGTACTTC. V and J are TRBV5-4 and TRBJ2-7, with D perhaps TRBD1 or TRBD2 (7 bases each). Trimming cost V 4 bases and J 2 bases, with 13 bases left between them. CDR3 length: 14 amino acids. Per the germline V gene, CDR1 is SGHNT and CDR2 is YYREEE (reference sequence).

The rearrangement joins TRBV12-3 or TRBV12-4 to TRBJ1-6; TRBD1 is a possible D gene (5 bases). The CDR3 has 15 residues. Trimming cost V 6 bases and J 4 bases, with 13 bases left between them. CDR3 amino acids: CASSHGTQYNSPLHF. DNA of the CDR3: TGTGCCAGCAGCCATGGGACTCAGTATAATTCACCCCTCCACTTT.

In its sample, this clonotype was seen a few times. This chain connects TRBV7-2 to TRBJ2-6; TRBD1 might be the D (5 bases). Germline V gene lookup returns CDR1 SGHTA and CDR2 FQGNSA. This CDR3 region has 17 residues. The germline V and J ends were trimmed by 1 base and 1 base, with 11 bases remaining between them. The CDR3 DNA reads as TGTGCCAGCAGCTTAGGGGCCAGGGTTTCTGGGGCCAACGTCCTGACTTTC. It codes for CASSLGARVSGANVLTF.

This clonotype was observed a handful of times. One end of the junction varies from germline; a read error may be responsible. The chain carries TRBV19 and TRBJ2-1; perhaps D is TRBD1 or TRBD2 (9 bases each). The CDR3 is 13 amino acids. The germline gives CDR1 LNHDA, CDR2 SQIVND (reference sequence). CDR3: CATRQGVASGMIF. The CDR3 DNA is TGTGCCACCCGACAGGGGGTGGCTAGCGGGATGATCTTC.

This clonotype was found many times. CDR3 sequence: CASSGLAGDEQFF. As DNA, the CDR3 is TGTGCCAGCTCTGGACTAGCGGGAGATGAGCAGTTCTTC. The chain has TRBV18 and TRBJ2-1, with 13 bases that match TRBD2. The CDR3 spans 13 residues. Germline lookup yields CDR1 KGHSH and CDR2 LQKENI. Trimming cost V 6 bases and J 8 bases; bases outside gene matches: 1.

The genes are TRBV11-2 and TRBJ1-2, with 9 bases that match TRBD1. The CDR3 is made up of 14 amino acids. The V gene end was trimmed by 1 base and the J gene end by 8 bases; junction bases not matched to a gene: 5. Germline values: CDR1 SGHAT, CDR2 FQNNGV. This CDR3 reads CASSLAGQGEGYTF. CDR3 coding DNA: TGTGCCAGCAGCTTAGCGGGACAGGGCGAAGGCTACACCTTC.

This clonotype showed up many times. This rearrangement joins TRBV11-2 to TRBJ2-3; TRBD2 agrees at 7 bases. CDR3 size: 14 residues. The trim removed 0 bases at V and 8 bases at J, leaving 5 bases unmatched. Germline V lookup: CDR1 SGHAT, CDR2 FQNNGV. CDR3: CASSLETSKGTQYF. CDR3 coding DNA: TGTGCCAGCAGCTTAGAGACTAGCAAGGGTACGCAGTATTTT.

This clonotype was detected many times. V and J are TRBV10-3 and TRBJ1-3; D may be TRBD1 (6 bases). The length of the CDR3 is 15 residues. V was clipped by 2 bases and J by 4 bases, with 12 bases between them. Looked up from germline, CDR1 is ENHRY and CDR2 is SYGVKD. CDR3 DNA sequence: TGTGCCATCAGTGAGCCGGGGGCGCGAGGAAACACCATATATTTT. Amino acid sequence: CAISEPGARGNTIYF.